This T cell receptor (beta chain) came from a study of CD8 T cells in Susac syndrome. Study-level points and caveats: A relatively small number of individuals underwent TCR sequencing and HLA analysis.

In blood CD8+ and CD4+ T cells, TCR beta underwent sequencing. The multiple sclerosis controls were treatment-naive patients with relapsing-remitting disease that was stable or active. In regard to this clonotype: What it recognizes is unknown.

RNA, at about 0.45 to 1 ug, was reverse transcribed with random hexamers. It was immunoSEQ multiplex PCR that amplified TCR beta CDR3 across 54 Vbeta and 13 Jbeta. Via MiXCR, TCRdb re-called the immunoSEQ multiplex PCR reads, giving one row per CDR3 protein. The table has fewer than 300,000 distinct CDR3 sequences, approximately 84% seen once. CDR3 length: 14 amino acids. Per germline, CDR1 SGHDT and CDR2 YYEEEE. The V end lost 2 bases, the J end lost 0 bases, and 5 bases lay between the germline ends. The sample was CD8+ T cells from PBMCs. The TCR was taken from a human donor with multiple sclerosis. The V call is TRBV5-6, the J call TRBJ1-4; D is unclear. CDR3 protein: CASSLYATNEKLFF. The CDR3 DNA is TGTGCCAGCAGCTTATATGCAACTAATGAAAAACTGTTTTTT.